This T cell receptor beta chain was recorded in a study of T cell changes during pregnancy in multiple sclerosis. The table came from immunoSEQ multiplex PCR; TCRdb's copy has only in-frame clones and leaves some out. The table lists 58,000 or so clones, about 88% of them singletons. Germline lookup yields CDR1 MDHEN and CDR2 SYDVKM. Trimming left V 5 bases short and J 6 bases short, with 25 bases between. This CDR3 has 17 residues. This material consisted of peripheral blood, taken after pregnancy. The source of this sequence is a female donor with multiple sclerosis, enrolled in a pregnancy study. This chain uses TRBV28 with TRBJ2-5; maybe TRBD1 (6 bases). The CDR3 DNA sequence: TGTGCCAGCAGTGACCGATCCCTTAAACAGGGTATAAAGACCCAGTACTTC. Residues: CASSDRSLKQGIKTQYF.